This T cell receptor (beta chain) was profiled in a study of T cell changes during pregnancy in multiple sclerosis. TCRdb's copy holds only in-frame clones and misses some; the assay was immunoSEQ multiplex PCR. The data contain about 59,000 clones, roughly 93% of them singletons. The length of the CDR3 is 16 residues. The germline CDR1 and CDR2 sequences are SGHDT and YYEEEE. V shed 4 bases, J shed 0 bases, and the junction held 8 bases outside the gene matches. This clone was detected once. The chain is built from TRBV5-6 and TRBJ2-5; TRBD2 agrees at 8 bases. Sequenced material: CD8+ T cells from peripheral blood mononuclear cells, taken in the third trimester of pregnancy. This sequence was found in a female donor with multiple sclerosis, enrolled in a pregnancy study. The CDR3 loop is CASSPLAGNNQETQYF. The CDR3 bases are TGTGCCAGCAGCCCGCTAGCGGGTAACAACCAAGAGACCCAGTACTTC.